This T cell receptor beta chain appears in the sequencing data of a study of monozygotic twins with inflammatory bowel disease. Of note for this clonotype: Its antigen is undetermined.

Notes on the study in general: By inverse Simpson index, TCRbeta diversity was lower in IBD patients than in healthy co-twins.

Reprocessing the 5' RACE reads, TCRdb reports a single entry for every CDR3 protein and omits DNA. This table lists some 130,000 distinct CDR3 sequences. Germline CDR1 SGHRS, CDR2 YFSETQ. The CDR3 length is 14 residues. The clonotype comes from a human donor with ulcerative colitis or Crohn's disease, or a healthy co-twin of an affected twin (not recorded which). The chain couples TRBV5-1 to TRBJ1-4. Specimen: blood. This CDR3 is CASSFRATNEKLFF.